The TCR beta chain under discussion was sequenced for a study of cytomegalovirus exposure and HLA in healthy donors. For the study at large: It was reported in a later analysis that the 120 validation repertoires used the same platform as the roughly 700 first-cohort repertoires.

The CDR3 has 17 amino acids. Unmatched junction bases numbered 5, after V lost 1 base and J lost 1 base. In germline, CDR1 is SNHLY, CDR2 FYNNEI. The donors were in the roughly 130-subject validation cohort, distinct from the approximately 670-subject first cohort. Method: immunoSEQ multiplex PCR; TCRdb's copy keeps in-frame clones and lacks some. The data show 150,000 to 200,000 clones, about 96% seen once. This clone appeared once. The sequence was collected from a woman between 18 and 30 years old in good health and CMV-seronegative. Sequencing input: PBMCs. The chain couples TRBV2 to TRBJ2-4; TRBD2 matches at 9 bases. The chain's CDR3 is CASSEVSGLAAKNIQYF. The CDR3 coding sequence is TGTGCCAGCAGTGAAGTGAGTGGACTAGCGGCCAAAAACATTCAGTACTTC.